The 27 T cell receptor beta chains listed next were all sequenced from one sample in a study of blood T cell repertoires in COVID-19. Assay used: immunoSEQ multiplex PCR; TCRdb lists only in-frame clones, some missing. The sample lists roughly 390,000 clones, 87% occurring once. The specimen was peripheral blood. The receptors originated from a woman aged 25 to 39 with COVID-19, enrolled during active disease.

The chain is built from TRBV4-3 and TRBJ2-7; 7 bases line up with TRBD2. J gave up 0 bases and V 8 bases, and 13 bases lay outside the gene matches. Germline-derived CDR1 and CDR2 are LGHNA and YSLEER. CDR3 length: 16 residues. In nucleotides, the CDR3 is TGCGCCAGCTCTCTTCTCCTTGGCGGGAGCTCCTACGAGCAGTACTTC. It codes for CASSLLLGGSSYEQYF.

The CDR3 loop is CASSEAKATQYF. Here the CDR3 DNA reads TGTGCCAGCAGTGAAGCGAAAGCTACGCAGTATTTT. The J gene is TRBJ2-3, the V gene TRBV2; no clear D gene. The CDR3 consists of 12 residues. The V end was cut by 0 bases, the J end by 8 bases, with 6 bases between. The V gene's germline CDR1 is SNHLY and CDR2 FYNNEI.

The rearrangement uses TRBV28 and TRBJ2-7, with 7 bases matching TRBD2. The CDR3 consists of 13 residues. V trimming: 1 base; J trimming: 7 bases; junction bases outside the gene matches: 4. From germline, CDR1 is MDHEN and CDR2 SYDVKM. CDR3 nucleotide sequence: TGTGCCAGCAGTTTATCGGGGGGAGGAGAGCAGTACTTC. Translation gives CASSLSGGGEQYF.

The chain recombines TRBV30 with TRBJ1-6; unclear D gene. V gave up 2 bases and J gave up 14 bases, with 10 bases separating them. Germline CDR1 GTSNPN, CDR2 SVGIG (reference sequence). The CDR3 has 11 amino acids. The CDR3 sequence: CAWSKEVTLHF. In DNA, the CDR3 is TGTGCCTGGAGTAAGGAGGTAACCCTCCACTTT.

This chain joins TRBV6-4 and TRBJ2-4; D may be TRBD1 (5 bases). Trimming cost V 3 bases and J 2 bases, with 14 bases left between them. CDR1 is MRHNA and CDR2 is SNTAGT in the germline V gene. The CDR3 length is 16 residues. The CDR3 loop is CASSEGLGSTKNIQYF. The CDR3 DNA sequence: TGTGCCAGCAGTGAGGGGCTGGGGTCGACCAAAAACATTCAGTACTTC.

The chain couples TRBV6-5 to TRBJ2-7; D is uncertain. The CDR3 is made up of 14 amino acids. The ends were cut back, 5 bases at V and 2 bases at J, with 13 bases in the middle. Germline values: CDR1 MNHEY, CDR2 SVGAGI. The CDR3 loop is CASSKTPAPYEQYF. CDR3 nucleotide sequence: TGTGCCAGCAGTAAAACTCCTGCACCCTACGAGCAGTACTTC.

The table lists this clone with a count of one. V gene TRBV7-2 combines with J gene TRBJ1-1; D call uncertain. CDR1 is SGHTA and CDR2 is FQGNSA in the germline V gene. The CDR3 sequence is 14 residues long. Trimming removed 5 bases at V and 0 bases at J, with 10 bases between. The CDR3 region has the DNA TGTGCCAGCAGCATAAGACAAATGAACACTGAAGCTTTCTTT. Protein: CASSIRQMNTEAFF.

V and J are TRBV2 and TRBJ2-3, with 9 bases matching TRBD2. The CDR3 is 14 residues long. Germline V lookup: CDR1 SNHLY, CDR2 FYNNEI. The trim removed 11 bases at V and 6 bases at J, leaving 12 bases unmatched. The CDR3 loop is CACPGVAGEDTQYF. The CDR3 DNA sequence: TGTGCCTGCCCGGGGGTAGCGGGAGAGGATACGCAGTATTTT.

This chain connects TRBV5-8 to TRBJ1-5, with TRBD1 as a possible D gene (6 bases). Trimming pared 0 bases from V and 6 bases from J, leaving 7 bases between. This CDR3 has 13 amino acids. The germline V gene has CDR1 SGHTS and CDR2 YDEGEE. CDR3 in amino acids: CASSLVGGQPQHF. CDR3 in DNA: TGTGCCAGCAGCTTGGTAGGGGGTCAGCCCCAGCATTTT.

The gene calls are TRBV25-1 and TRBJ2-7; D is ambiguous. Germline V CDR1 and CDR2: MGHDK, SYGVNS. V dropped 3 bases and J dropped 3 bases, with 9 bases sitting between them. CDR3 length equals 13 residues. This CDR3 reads CASSDLVGYEQYF. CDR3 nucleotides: TGTGCCAGCAGTGATCTGGTCGGCTACGAGCAGTACTTC.

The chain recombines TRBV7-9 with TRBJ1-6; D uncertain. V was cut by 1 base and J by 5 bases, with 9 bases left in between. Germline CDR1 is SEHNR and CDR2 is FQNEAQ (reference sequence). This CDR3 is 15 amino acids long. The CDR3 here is CASSLGPIDNSPLHF. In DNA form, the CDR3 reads TGTGCCAGCAGCTTAGGGCCGATTGATAATTCACCCCTCCACTTT.

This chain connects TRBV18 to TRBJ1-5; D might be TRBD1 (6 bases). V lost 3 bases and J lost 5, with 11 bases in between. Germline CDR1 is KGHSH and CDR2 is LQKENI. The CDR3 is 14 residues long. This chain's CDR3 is CASSPRRGDQPQHF. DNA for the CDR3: TGTGCCAGCTCACCGCGCAGGGGCGATCAGCCCCAGCATTTT. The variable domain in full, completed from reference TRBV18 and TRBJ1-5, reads NAGVMQNPRHLVRRRGQEARLRCSPMKGHSHVYWYRQLPEEGLKFMVYLQKENIIDESGMPKERFSAEFPKEGPSILRIQQVVRGDSAAYFCASSPRRGDQPQHFGDGTRLSIL.

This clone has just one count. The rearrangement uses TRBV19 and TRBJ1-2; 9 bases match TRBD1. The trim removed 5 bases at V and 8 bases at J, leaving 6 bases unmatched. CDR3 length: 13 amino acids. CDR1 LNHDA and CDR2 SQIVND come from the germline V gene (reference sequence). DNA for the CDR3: TGTGCCAGTAGTCTTTGGGACAGGGACGGCTACACCTTC. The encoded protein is CASSLWDRDGYTF.

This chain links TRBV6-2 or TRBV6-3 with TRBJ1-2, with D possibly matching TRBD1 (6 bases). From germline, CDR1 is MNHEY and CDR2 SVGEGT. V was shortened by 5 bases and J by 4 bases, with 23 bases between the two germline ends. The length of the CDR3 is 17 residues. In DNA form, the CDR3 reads TGTGCCAGCAGTCAAACTCAACAGGGTCCAAATTTCTATGGCTACACCTTC. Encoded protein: CASSQTQQGPNFYGYTF.

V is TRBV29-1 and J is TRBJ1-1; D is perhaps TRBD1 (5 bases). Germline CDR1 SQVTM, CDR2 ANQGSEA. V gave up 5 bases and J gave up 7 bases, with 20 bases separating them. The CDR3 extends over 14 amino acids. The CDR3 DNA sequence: TGCAGCGTTAAAACGACAGAGCAAGTTATTGAAGCTTTCTTT. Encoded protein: CSVKTTEQVIEAFF.

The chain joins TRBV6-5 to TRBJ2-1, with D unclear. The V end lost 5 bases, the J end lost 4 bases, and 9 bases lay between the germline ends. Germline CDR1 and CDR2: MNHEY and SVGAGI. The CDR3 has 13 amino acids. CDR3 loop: CASSRHQYNEQFF. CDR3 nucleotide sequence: TGTGCCAGCAGTAGACACCAATACAATGAGCAGTTCTTC.

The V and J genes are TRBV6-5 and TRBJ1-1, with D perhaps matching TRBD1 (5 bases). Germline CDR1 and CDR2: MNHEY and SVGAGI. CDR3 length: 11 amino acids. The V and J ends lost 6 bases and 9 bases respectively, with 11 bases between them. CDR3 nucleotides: TGTGCCAGCAGACGCCAGGGAAAAGCTTTCTTT. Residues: CASRRQGKAFF.

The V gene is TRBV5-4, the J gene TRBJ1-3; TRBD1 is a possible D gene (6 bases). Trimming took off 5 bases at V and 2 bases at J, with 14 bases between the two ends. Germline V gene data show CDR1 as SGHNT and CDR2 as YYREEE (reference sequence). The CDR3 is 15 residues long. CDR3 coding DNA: TGTGCCAGCAGTCCGACAGGTACAGCTGGAAACACCATATATTTT. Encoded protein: CASSPTGTAGNTIYF.

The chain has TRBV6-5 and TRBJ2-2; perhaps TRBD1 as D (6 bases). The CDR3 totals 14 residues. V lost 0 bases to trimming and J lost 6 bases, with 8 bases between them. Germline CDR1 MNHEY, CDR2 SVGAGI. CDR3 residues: CASSYSAGAGELFF. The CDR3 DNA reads TGTGCCAGCAGTTACTCGGCAGGGGCCGGGGAGCTGTTTTTT.

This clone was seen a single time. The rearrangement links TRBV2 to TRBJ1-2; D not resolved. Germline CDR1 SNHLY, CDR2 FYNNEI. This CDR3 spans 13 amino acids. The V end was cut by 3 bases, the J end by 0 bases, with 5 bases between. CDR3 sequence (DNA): TGTGCCAGCAGTGACACAACTAACTATGGCTACACCTTC. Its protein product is CASSDTTNYGYTF.

The CDR3 protein is CAWGSGGNQPQHF. CDR3 nucleotide sequence: TGTGCCTGGGGGTCCGGTGGCAATCAGCCCCAGCATTTT. The chain joins TRBV30 to TRBJ1-5; D not certain. V was trimmed by 5 bases and J by 2 bases, leaving 10 bases between them. The CDR3 runs to 13 residues. Germline CDR1 and CDR2: GTSNPN and SVGIG (reference sequence).

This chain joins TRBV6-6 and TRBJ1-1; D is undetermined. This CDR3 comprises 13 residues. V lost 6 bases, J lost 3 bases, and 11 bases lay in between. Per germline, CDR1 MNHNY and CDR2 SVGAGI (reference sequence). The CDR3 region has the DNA TGTGCCAGCAGCCTGGACTCATACACTGAAGCTTTCTTT. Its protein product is CASSLDSYTEAFF.

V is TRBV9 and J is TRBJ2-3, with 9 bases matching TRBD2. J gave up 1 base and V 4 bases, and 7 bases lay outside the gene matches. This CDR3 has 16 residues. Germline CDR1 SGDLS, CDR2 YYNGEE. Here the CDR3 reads CASSFVSGSGTDTQYF. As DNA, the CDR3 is TGTGCCAGCAGCTTCGTTAGCGGGAGTGGCACAGATACGCAGTATTTT.

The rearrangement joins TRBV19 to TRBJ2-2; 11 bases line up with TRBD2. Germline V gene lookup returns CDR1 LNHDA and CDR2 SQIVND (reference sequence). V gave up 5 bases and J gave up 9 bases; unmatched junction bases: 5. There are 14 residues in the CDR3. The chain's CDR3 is CASSVAGGSRELFF. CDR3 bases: TGTGCCAGTAGTGTAGCGGGAGGGAGTCGGGAGCTGTTTTTT.

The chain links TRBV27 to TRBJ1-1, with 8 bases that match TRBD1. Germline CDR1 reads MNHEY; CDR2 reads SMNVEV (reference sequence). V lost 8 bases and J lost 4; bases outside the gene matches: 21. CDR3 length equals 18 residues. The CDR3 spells CASRQGAGRSVGGTEAFF. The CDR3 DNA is TGTGCCAGCCGTCAGGGGGCAGGGCGATCAGTGGGTGGCACTGAAGCTTTCTTT.

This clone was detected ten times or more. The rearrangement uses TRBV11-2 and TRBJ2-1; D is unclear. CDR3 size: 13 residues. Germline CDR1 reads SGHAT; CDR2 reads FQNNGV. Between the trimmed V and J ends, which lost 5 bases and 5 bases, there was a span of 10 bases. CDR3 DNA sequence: TGTGCCAGCAGCGCCTCGCTAAACAATGAGCAGTTCTTC. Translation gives CASSASLNNEQFF. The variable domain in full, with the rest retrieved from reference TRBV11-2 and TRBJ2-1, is EAGVAQSPRYKIIEKRQSVAFWCNPISGHATLYWYQQILGQGPKLLIQFQNNGVVDDSQLPKDRFSAERLKGVDSTLKIQPAKLEDSAVYLCASSASLNNEQFFGPGTRLTVL.

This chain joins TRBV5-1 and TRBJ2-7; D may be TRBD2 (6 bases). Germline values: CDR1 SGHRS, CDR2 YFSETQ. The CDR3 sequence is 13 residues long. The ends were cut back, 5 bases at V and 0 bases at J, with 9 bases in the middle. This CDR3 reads CASRVGGSYEQYF. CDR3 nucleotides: TGCGCCAGCAGAGTCGGGGGCTCCTACGAGCAGTACTTC.